This record looks at one T cell receptor beta chain sequence and its context. The antigen remains undetermined. The source of the sample is a study of fetal regulatory T cell absence and autoimmunity. Study-wide results and limits: Some top pancreas TCR clones were over 95-fold enriched versus cord blood.

The assay was immunoSEQ multiplex PCR, and TCRdb's table has in-frame clones only and misses some. The sample has about 50,000 clones; about 80% are singletons. The V gene's germline CDR1 is SGDLS and CDR2 YYNGEE. V lost 4 bases and J lost 0; bases outside the gene matches: 9. The CDR3 runs 16 residues. This sequence joins TRBV9 and TRBJ1-1; 7 bases fit TRBD1. The sample was cord blood. The clonotype was recovered from a newborn boy with IPEX syndrome. CDR3 amino acids: CASSPRGQLVNTEAFF. In DNA form, the CDR3 reads TGTGCCAGCAGCCCTAGGGGGCAGTTGGTGAACACTGAAGCTTTCTTT.